This entry concerns a single T cell receptor (beta chain). What it recognizes is unknown. The assay was immunoSEQ multiplex PCR, and TCRdb's table has in-frame clones only and misses some. The profile shows more than 140,000 clones, around four fifths of them singletons. The time point: baseline pretreatment blood. Stated treatment: 15 Gy SBRT to primary tumor, nephrectomy 4 weeks later. This entry belongs to a study of radiation and T cells in renal cell carcinoma. Across the study: Nephrectomy followed 15 Gy stereotactic body radiation by 4 weeks.

The study, taken as a whole, reports: From baseline, blood top tumor clonotypes peaked at 2 weeks post-radiation.

The specimen comprised blood, sampled from a patient whose treatment included radiotherapy and nephrectomy. The sequence was obtained from a woman between 45 and 60 years old with renal cell carcinoma.

The CDR3 bases are TGTGCCATCAATACAGGGGGCTATAATTCACCCCTCCACTTT. As protein: CAINTGGYNSPLHF. The rearrangement links TRBV10-3 to TRBJ1-6; 8 bases map to TRBD1. The J segment lost 3 bases and the V segment lost 7 bases, leaving 2 bases of the junction unmatched. This CDR3 is built from 14 residues. CDR1 and CDR2 (germline): ENHRY, SYGVKD.